The 12 T cell receptor beta chains below were found in one sample sequenced in a study of shared clonotypes between healthy human individuals. The assay was immunoSEQ multiplex PCR, and TCRdb's table has in-frame clones only and misses some. Of about 480,000 clones in the sample, 60% to 80% are singletons; the top ten hold around 13%. Sequencing was performed on PBMCs. These receptors all come from a middle-aged woman in good health. Some clones in this sample may be carry-over from other donors' samples.

This chain uses TRBV2 with TRBJ2-1; 11 positions match TRBD2. The CDR3 is 16 residues long. J lost 6 bases, V lost 4 bases, and 8 bases had no gene match. Germline V gene lookup returns CDR1 SNHLY and CDR2 FYNNEI. The CDR3 loop reads CASSVLNLAGGNEQFF. The CDR3 DNA reads TGTGCCAGCAGTGTACTAAACCTAGCGGGAGGCAATGAGCAGTTCTTC. The full variable domain, rest sourced from reference TRBV2 and TRBJ2-1, is EPEVTQTPSHQVTQMGQEVILRCVPISNHLYFYWYRQILGQKVEFLVSFYNNEISEKSEIFDDQFSVERPDGSNFTLKIRSTKLEDSAMYFCASSVLNLAGGNEQFFGPGTRLTVL.

The chain carries TRBV4-2 and TRBJ2-7; D is tentatively TRBD1 or TRBD2 (5 bases each). The V gene lost 5 bases and the J gene lost 0 bases, with 14 bases spanning the gap. CDR3 length: 15 residues. Germline V gene sequence: CDR1 LGHNA, CDR2 YNFKEQ. The CDR3 is CASSAGDQTSYEQYF. CDR3 DNA: TGTGCCAGCAGCGCCGGGGACCAGACCTCCTACGAGCAGTACTTC.

A note on this clone: Other DNA sequences from this sample encode an identical CDR3 as well. V usage is TRBV19 and J usage is TRBJ1-5; tentatively, D is TRBD1 (5 bases). Trimming left V 7 bases short and J 0 bases short, with 10 bases between. The CDR3 sequence is 14 residues long. Per the germline V gene, CDR1 is LNHDA and CDR2 is SQIVND (reference sequence). For the CDR3, the DNA is TGTGCCAGTACCACGGGGGGTAGCAATCAGCCCCAGCATTTT. It yields the protein CASTTGGSNQPQHF.

V gene TRBV19 combines with J gene TRBJ1-2; 8 bases agree with TRBD1. The V gene's germline CDR1 is LNHDA and CDR2 SQIVND (reference sequence). This CDR3 spans 14 amino acids. V gave up 3 bases and J gave up 8 bases; unmatched junction bases: 8. CDR3 sequence: CASSIGQGAGGYTF. The DNA for the CDR3 is TGTGCCAGTAGTATCGGCCAGGGGGCCGGCGGCTACACCTTC.

The J gene is TRBJ2-7, the V gene TRBV5-8, with 9 bases fitting TRBD2. The CDR3 is 14 amino acids. V trimming: 2 bases; J trimming: 2 bases; junction bases outside the gene matches: 2. Germline V lookup: CDR1 SGHTS, CDR2 YDEGEE. CDR3 nucleotides: TGTGCCAGCAGCTTTAGCGGGAGCGCCTACGAGCAGTACTTC. Its protein is CASSFSGSAYEQYF. The variable domain in full, completed from reference TRBV5-8 and TRBJ2-7, reads EAGVTQSPTHLIKTRGQQATLRCSPISGHTSVYWYQQALGLGLQFLLWYDEGEERNRGNFPPRFSGRQFPNYSSELNVNALELEDSALYLCASSFSGSAYEQYFGPGTRLTVT.

Concerning this clone: A much bigger clone sits one base away, suggesting this may be a read error. The rearrangement joins TRBV4-1 to TRBJ2-7, with 8 bases aligning to TRBD1. V lost 4 bases, J lost 3 bases, and 5 bases stayed unmatched. The CDR3 length is 14 residues. Germline V CDR1 and CDR2: MGHRA, YSYEKL. The CDR3 loop reads CASSPGQGLYEQYF. The CDR3 DNA follows: TGCGCCAGCAGCCCCGGACAGGGACTCTACGAGCAGTACTTC.

This clone appeared a few times. The chain recombines TRBV4-1 with TRBJ2-2, with D perhaps matching TRBD1 (6 bases). The CDR3 length is 15 residues. V gave up 3 bases and J gave up 1 base, with 9 bases separating them. Germline-derived CDR1 and CDR2 are MGHRA and YSYEKL. For the CDR3, the DNA is TGCGCCAGCAGCCATGGACAGAGGAACACCGGGGAGCTGTTTTTT. Its translation is CASSHGQRNTGELFF.

The CDR3, as DNA: TGTGCCACAGGCGGTAGCGGCGGTGAGCAGTTCTTC. It specifies CATGGSGGEQFF. The V gene is TRBV10-3, the J gene TRBJ2-1, with D tentatively TRBD2 (6 bases). The CDR3 consists of 12 residues. The V end lost 10 bases, the J end lost 9 bases, and 16 bases lay between the germline ends. Germline V gene sequence: CDR1 ENHRY, CDR2 SYGVKD.

In this sample, this clone turned up a few times. The rearrangement links TRBV7-9 to TRBJ1-3; D not resolved. The CDR3 runs to 13 residues. The V and J ends lost 6 bases and 3 bases respectively, with 9 bases between them. Looked up from germline, CDR1 is SEHNR and CDR2 is FQNEAQ (reference sequence). CDR3 coding DNA: TGTGCCAGCAGTTCTATTCTTGGAAACACCATATATTTT. The encoded protein is CASSSILGNTIYF.

J is TRBJ2-7 and V is TRBV28, with 7 bases that match TRBD1. Germline V gene sequence: CDR1 MDHEN, CDR2 SYDVKM. V shed 6 bases, J shed 0 bases, and the junction held 5 bases outside the gene matches. This CDR3 region has 14 residues. CDR3 sequence: CASSQDRDSYEQYF. Written as DNA, the CDR3 is TGTGCCAGCAGCCAAGACAGGGACTCCTACGAGCAGTACTTC.

This chain links TRBV28 with TRBJ1-5; unclear D gene. CDR3 length: 16 residues. The ends were cut back, 5 bases at V and 1 base at J, with 15 bases in the middle. The V gene's germline CDR1 is MDHEN and CDR2 SYDVKM. CDR3 sequence: CASSHFDLGSNQPQHF. The DNA of the CDR3 is TGTGCCAGCAGTCACTTTGATTTGGGGAGCAATCAGCCCCAGCATTTT. Filled out from reference TRBV28 and TRBJ1-5, the complete variable domain reads DVKVTQSSRYLVKRTGEKVFLECVQDMDHENMFWYRQDPGLGLRLIYFSYDVKMKEKGDIPEGYSVSREKKERFSLILESASTNQTSMYLCASSHFDLGSNQPQHFGDGTRLSIL.

The CDR3 sequence is CASSHRNFYGYTF. In DNA form, the CDR3 reads TGTGCCAGCAGCCACAGGAATTTCTATGGCTACACCTTC. This chain connects TRBV11-2 to TRBJ1-2, with D tentatively TRBD1 (5 bases). CDR3 size: 13 residues. V was clipped by 5 bases and J by 4 bases, with 11 bases between them. From germline, CDR1 is SGHAT and CDR2 FQNNGV.